This T cell receptor beta chain was documented in a study of identical twins. The ends were cut back, 3 bases at V and 2 bases at J, with 8 bases in the middle. This CDR3 is built from 13 residues. This clonotype turned up a few times. Its specificity is not known. Study results and limitations: While abundant cord blood beta clonotypes carried fewer insertions, memory repertoires showed no such pattern.

Addition of a universal primer site occurred through template switching, and cDNA carried unique molecular identifiers. TCRdb re-called the 5' RACE reads with MiXCR, one entry per CDR3 protein. Counted here are around 340,000 distinct CDR3 sequences, around an eighth occurring once; the ten biggest clones make up 7.2%. These sequences were also reported in another study, on yellow fever vaccine responses in identical twins.

The sequencing sample was made of CD8+ T cells sorted from blood. This TCR was sampled from a woman aged 18-29 years in good health. The chain carries TRBV12-3 or TRBV12-4 and TRBJ2-7; no firm D call. The CDR3 is CASSFYPTYEQYF. In DNA form, the CDR3 reads TGTGCCAGCAGTTTCTATCCAACCTACGAGCAGTACTTC.